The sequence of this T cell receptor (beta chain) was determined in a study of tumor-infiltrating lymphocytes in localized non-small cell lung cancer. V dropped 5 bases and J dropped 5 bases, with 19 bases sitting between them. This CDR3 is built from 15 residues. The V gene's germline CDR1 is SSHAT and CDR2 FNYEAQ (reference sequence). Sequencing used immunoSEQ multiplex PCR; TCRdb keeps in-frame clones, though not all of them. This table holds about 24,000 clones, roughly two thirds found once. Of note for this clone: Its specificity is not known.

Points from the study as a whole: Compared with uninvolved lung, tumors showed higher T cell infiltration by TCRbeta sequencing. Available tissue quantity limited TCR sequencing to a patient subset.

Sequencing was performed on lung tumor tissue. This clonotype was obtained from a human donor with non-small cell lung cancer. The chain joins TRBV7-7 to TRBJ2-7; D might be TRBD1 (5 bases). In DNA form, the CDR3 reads TGTGCCAGCAGCCCATCCAGGGATTTATTCAACGAGCAGTACTTC. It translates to CASSPSRDLFNEQYF.